These 14 T cell receptor beta chains came from one sample sequenced in a study of blood T cell repertoires in COVID-19. Profiling relied on immunoSEQ multiplex PCR, and the TCRdb table lists in-frame clones only, not all of them. Found here are 130,000 to 150,000 clones, 79% of them singletons; the top ten hold roughly 3.4%. Material: peripheral blood. These receptors all come from a man between 60 and 70 years old with acute or convalescent COVID-19.

The chain uses TRBV6-5 and TRBJ1-1; 8 bases match TRBD1. CDR3 length: 14 amino acids. The V segment lost 10 bases and the J segment 8 bases; nucleotides outside the gene matches: 15. Looked up from germline, CDR1 is MNHEY and CDR2 is SVGAGI. For the CDR3, the DNA is TGTGCCACTTCACTCGGGACAGGTATTTCCGAAGCTTTCTTT. It codes for CATSLGTGISEAFF.

The chain joins TRBV28 to TRBJ2-5; possible D gene TRBD2, 7 bases. The CDR3 has 13 amino acids. V was trimmed by 9 bases and J by 2 bases, leaving 13 bases between them. Germline V gene data show CDR1 as MDHEN and CDR2 as SYDVKM. Here the CDR3 DNA reads TGTGCCAGTATGCGGGGGCTGCAAGAGACCCAGTACTTC. It translates to CASMRGLQETQYF.

In this sample, this clone turned up a few times. V gene TRBV5-1 combines with J gene TRBJ2-4; tentative D call: TRBD2 (5 bases). Germline CDR1 is SGHRS and CDR2 is YFSETQ. With 0 bases removed from V and 2 bases from J, the gap between germline ends came to 6 bases. This CDR3 comprises 14 residues. This chain's CDR3 is CASSLAGTKNIQYF. CDR3 DNA sequence: TGCGCCAGCAGCTTGGCCGGGACCAAAAACATTCAGTACTTC. Drawing the rest from reference TRBV5-1 and TRBJ2-4, the complete variable domain is KAGVTQTPRYLIKTRGQQVTLSCSPISGHRSVSWYQQTPGQGLQFLFEYFSETQRNKGNFPGRFSGRQFSNSRSEMNVSTLELGDSALYLCASSLAGTKNIQYFGAGTRLSVL.

The V and J genes are TRBV3-1 (or the pseudogene TRBV3-2) and TRBJ1-1; TRBD1 might be the D (5 bases). The CDR3 totals 15 residues. Germline assignment: CDR1 LGHDT and CDR2 YNNKEL (reference sequence). Trimming left V 2 bases short and J 1 base short, with 11 bases between. The CDR3 is CASSQRRGANTEAFF. DNA for the CDR3: TGTGCCAGCAGCCAACGGCGGGGCGCGAACACTGAAGCTTTCTTT.

To note about this clone: Additional DNA sequences in this sample encode the identical CDR3. The CDR3 coding sequence is TGTGCCAGCAGCCCGGGACAGGGAAGGGAAAAACTGTTTTTT. It is translated as CASSPGQGREKLFF. This chain links TRBV5-4 with TRBJ1-4; 9 nucleotides match TRBD1. The V gene end was trimmed by 4 bases and the J gene end by 8 bases; junction bases not matched to a gene: 6. In germline, CDR1 is SGHNT, CDR2 YYREEE (reference sequence). The length of the CDR3 is 14 residues.

The chain joins TRBV27 to TRBJ1-5; the D is unclear. Trimming took 2 bases from V and 5 from J, leaving 7 bases between them. The length of the CDR3 is 13 residues. Germline values: CDR1 MNHEY, CDR2 SMNVEV (reference sequence). The CDR3: CASSLRRDQPQHF. The CDR3 DNA sequence: TGTGCCAGCAGTTTACGGCGGGATCAGCCCCAGCATTTT.

At least ten counts were recorded for this clone. This rearrangement joins TRBV27 to TRBJ2-7, with 7 bases aligning to TRBD2. V shed 2 bases and J 5 bases; nucleotides not matched to a gene: 6. Germline CDR1 is MNHEY and CDR2 is SMNVEV (reference sequence). The CDR3 consists of 14 residues. The CDR3 reads CASSLIGGSHEQYF. CDR3 DNA: TGTGCCAGCAGTTTAATCGGCGGGAGCCACGAGCAGTACTTC.

V gene TRBV7-2 combines with J gene TRBJ2-3; 7 nucleotides line up with TRBD1. The V gene's germline CDR1 is SGHTA and CDR2 FQGNSA. The CDR3 sequence is 13 residues long. V was clipped by 4 bases and J by 4 bases; unmatched bases: 2. The CDR3 loop reads CASSYRGSDTQYF. The CDR3, as DNA: TGTGCCAGCAGCTACAGGGGTTCAGATACGCAGTATTTT.

The chain has TRBV6-5 and TRBJ2-1; 8 bases are a match to TRBD1. The V and J ends lost 7 bases and 1 base, in that order; junction bases with no gene match: 6. Per the germline V gene, CDR1 is MNHEY and CDR2 is SVGAGI. This CDR3 is built from 15 residues. This CDR3 reads CASTLTGASYNEQFF. The CDR3 DNA sequence: TGTGCCAGCACACTGACAGGGGCTTCCTACAATGAGCAGTTCTTC.

The chain couples TRBV7-8 to TRBJ1-1, with a possible D match to TRBD1 (6 bases). Trimming pared 1 base from V and 0 bases from J, leaving 6 bases between. CDR1 is SGHVS, CDR2 FQNEAQ, per germline. The length of the CDR3 is 14 residues. The CDR3 here is CASSLDRVNTEAFF. As DNA, the CDR3 is TGTGCCAGCAGCTTAGACAGGGTGAACACTGAAGCTTTCTTT. Combining the CDR3 with reference TRBV7-8 and TRBJ1-1 gives the whole variable domain GAGVSQSPRYKVAKRGQDVALRCDPISGHVSLFWYQQALGQGPEFLTYFQNEAQLDKSGLPSDRFFAERPEGSVSTLKIQRTQQEDSAVYLCASSLDRVNTEAFFGQGTRLTVV.

This clone was seen only once. The V and J genes are TRBV28 and TRBJ2-4; possible D gene TRBD2, 5 bases. V lost 5 bases and J 5 bases, leaving 7 bases between the germline ends. Germline values: CDR1 MDHEN, CDR2 SYDVKM. The CDR3 has 12 residues. CDR3 protein: CASSVGENIQYF. CDR3 bases: TGTGCCAGCAGTGTGGGAGAAAACATTCAGTACTTC.

The chain has TRBV29-1 and TRBJ1-2; D is uncertain. The V end lost 1 base, the J end lost 6 bases, and 12 bases lay between the germline ends. The CDR3 has 13 amino acids. In germline, CDR1 is SQVTM, CDR2 ANQGSEA. The DNA for the CDR3 is TGCAGCGTTGAAGCCCTCTCGGAGGATGGCTACACCTTC. It specifies CSVEALSEDGYTF.

The chain is built from TRBV2 and TRBJ1-2; 7 positions agree with TRBD1. CDR3 length: 12 residues. Germline V gene sequence: CDR1 SNHLY, CDR2 FYNNEI. The junction had 7 bases not matched to a gene; V was cut back by 7 bases and J by 8 bases. This chain's CDR3 is CASTVQGTGYTF. As DNA, the CDR3 is TGTGCCAGCACTGTACAGGGGACCGGCTACACCTTC.

This rearrangement joins TRBV2 to TRBJ2-2; the D is unclear. This CDR3 is 15 amino acids long. V was clipped by 6 bases and J by 6 bases, with 17 bases between them. Germline V gene lookup returns CDR1 SNHLY and CDR2 FYNNEI. CDR3: CASRITGEPAGELFF. CDR3 nucleotide sequence: TGTGCCAGCAGAATAACGGGTGAACCGGCCGGGGAGCTGTTTTTT. Looking up the rest from reference TRBV2 and TRBJ2-2 gives the full variable domain: EPEVTQTPSHQVTQMGQEVILRCVPISNHLYFYWYRQILGQKVEFLVSFYNNEISEKSEIFDDQFSVERPDGSNFTLKIRSTKLEDSAMYFCASRITGEPAGELFFGEGSRLTVL.